These 8 T cell receptor beta chains were all obtained from the same sample, sequenced in a study of spatial heterogeneity in lung cancer (dated by TCRdb to the late 2010s). The intended sense of this specimen's time point label: sample taken at primary tumor resection. Without any cell sorting, TCR sequencing was performed on whole RNA extracted either from tumor and nontumor lung tissue or from cryopreserved PBMC samples. Libraries came from 5' RACE. The instrument was a NextSeq 500. TCRdb handled the public reads itself, with Q25 trimming in fastp and clone calling in MiXCR, and kept productive beta chains. CDR3 protein duplicates are merged, each entry listing the most common genes and DNA. This sample is represented by fewer than 9,000 distinct CDR3 sequences; 6.5% to 10% of them were singletons. Roughly 27% of the sample goes to the ten largest clones. Sequenced material: PBMCs, taken at surgery. The receptors originated from a female donor with early-stage non-small cell lung cancer.

This clonotype was observed a handful of times. This sequence joins TRBV23-1 and TRBJ1-1, with D unclear. TRBV23-1 is identified as an open reading frame with a role that is uncertain. CDR3 length: 15 amino acids. Trimming removed 4 bases at V and 1 base at J, with 13 bases between. CDR3: CASSRKGNRNTEAFF. CDR3 nucleotides: TGCGCCAGCAGTCGGAAAGGGAACCGGAACACTGAAGCTTTCTTT.

This clonotype came up many times. This chain joins TRBV5-1 and TRBJ2-5, with 9 bases aligning to TRBD1. The V segment lost 4 bases and the J segment 5 bases; nucleotides outside the gene matches: 6. The CDR3 runs to 14 residues. The germline V gene has CDR1 SGHRS and CDR2 YFSETQ. CDR3 region: CASSLTGGGETQYF. The CDR3 region has the DNA TGCGCCAGCAGCCTAACAGGGGGCGGGGAGACCCAGTACTTC.

CDR3 protein: CASSLNGQDTDTQYF. The CDR3 bases are TGTGCCAGCAGTTTAAACGGACAGGACACAGATACGCAGTATTTT. The chain recombines TRBV27 with TRBJ2-3; TRBD1 matches at 7 bases. Per the germline V gene, CDR1 is MNHEY and CDR2 is SMNVEV (reference sequence). Trimming cost V 2 bases and J 2 bases; bases outside gene matches: 4. CDR3 length: 15 residues.

Within the sample, this clonotype is medium-sized. The chain recombines TRBV24-1 with TRBJ2-3; D is perhaps TRBD1 (6 bases). The CDR3 spans 13 residues. Germline CDR1 is KGHDR and CDR2 is SFDVKD. Deletions cut 9 bases from V and 3 bases from J, with 12 bases between. The CDR3 region is CATWGPLTDTQYF. The CDR3 DNA reads TGTGCCACCTGGGGGCCTTTAACAGATACGCAGTATTTT.

The chain recombines TRBV2 with TRBJ2-3, with D possibly being TRBD2 (5 bases). The CDR3 spans 14 residues. Germline loops: CDR1 SNHLY, CDR2 FYNNEI. V lost 2 bases and J 6 bases, leaving 12 bases between the germline ends. The CDR3 region is CASSESGRGDTQYF. DNA of the CDR3: TGTGCCAGCAGTGAAAGTGGGCGCGGGGATACGCAGTATTTT.

The chain recombines TRBV28 with TRBJ2-4, with 12 bases matching TRBD2. This CDR3 is 14 amino acids long. The germline V gene has CDR1 MDHEN and CDR2 SYDVKM. Losses at the gene ends were 8 bases for V and 4 bases for J; bases not matched to a gene: 3. CDR3 residues: CASCGLAGKNIQYF. The CDR3 coding sequence is TGTGCCAGCTGTGGACTAGCGGGAAAAAACATTCAGTACTTC.

This clonotype showed up many times. The chain employs TRBV5-1 and TRBJ2-5, with D perhaps given as TRBD1 or TRBD2 (5 bases each). The CDR3 runs 14 residues. Germline V lookup: CDR1 SGHRS, CDR2 YFSETQ. V lost 1 base, J lost 2 bases, and 9 bases lay in between. The DNA of the CDR3 is TGCGCCAGCAGCTTGAGAGGGGATCAAGAGACCCAGTACTTC. Amino acids: CASSLRGDQETQYF.

The genes are TRBV9 and TRBJ1-2; D perhaps matches TRBD1 (6 bases). V dropped 2 bases and J dropped 3 bases, with 11 bases sitting between them. Germline V lookup: CDR1 SGDLS, CDR2 YYNGEE. The CDR3 extends over 14 amino acids. The CDR3 loop reads CASSVNRVDYGYTF. The CDR3 DNA reads TGTGCCAGCAGCGTTAACAGGGTCGACTATGGCTACACCTTC. Full variable domain (rest looked up from reference TRBV9 and TRBJ1-2): DSGVTQTPKHLITATGQRVTLRCSPRSGDLSVYWYQQSLDQGLQFLIQYYNGEERAKGNILERFSAQQFPDLHSELNLSSLELGDSALYFCASSVNRVDYGYTFGSGTRLTVV.